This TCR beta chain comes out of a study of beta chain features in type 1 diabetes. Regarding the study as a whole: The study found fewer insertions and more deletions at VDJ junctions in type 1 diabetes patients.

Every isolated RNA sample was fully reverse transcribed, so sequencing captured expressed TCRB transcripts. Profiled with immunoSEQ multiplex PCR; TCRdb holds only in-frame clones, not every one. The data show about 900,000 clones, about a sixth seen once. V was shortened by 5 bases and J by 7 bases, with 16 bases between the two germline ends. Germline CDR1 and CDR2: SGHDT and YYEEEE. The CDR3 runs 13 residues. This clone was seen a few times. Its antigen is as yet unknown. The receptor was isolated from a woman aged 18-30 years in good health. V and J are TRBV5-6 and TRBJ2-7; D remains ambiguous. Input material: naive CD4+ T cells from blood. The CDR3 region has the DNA TGTGCCAGCAGAGAGACACCCCGCGGTGAGCAGTACTTC. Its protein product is CASRETPRGEQYF.